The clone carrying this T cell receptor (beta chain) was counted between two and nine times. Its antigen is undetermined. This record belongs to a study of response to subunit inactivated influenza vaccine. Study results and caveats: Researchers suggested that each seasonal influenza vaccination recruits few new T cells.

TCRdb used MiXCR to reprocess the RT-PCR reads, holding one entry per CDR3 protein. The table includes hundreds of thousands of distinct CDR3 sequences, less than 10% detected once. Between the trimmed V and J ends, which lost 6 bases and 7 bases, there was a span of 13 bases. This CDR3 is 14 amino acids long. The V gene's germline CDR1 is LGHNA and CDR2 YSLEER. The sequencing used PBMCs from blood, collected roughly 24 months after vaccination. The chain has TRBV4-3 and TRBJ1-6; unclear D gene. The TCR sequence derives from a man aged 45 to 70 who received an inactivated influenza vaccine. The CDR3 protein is CASSQKYENSPLHF. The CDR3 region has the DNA TGCGCCAGCAGTCAGAAATACGAGAATTCACCCCTCCACTTT.